This TCR beta chain was found in a study of T cell responses to AZD1222 COVID-19 vaccine. Study-wide results and limits: There were mostly white British donors and more females than males, and clonal diversity was possibly underestimated. Close to half of spike-specific TCRs reportedly recognize unmutated variant regions. Two AZD1222 administrations were followed by greater Spike-specific TCR breadth and depth.

The V end was cut by 8 bases, the J end by 5 bases, with 7 bases between. Germline CDR1 MDHEN, CDR2 SYDVKM. The CDR3 spans 10 residues. This table comes from immunoSEQ multiplex PCR, and its TCRdb copy is limited to in-frame clones, with some not included. This repertoire shows about 66,000 clones, 79% found once; its top ten account for 20% to 30%. On this clone itself: Its antigen remains unidentified.

The V and J genes are TRBV28 and TRBJ2-7; D perhaps matches TRBD2 (6 bases). The TCR comes from an adult in good health. Sequencing used peripheral blood, obtained on day 0 of MenACWY control vaccination. The CDR3 here is CASGGNEQYF. Written as DNA, the CDR3 is TGTGCCAGCGGAGGGAACGAGCAGTACTTC.